The 8 T cell receptor beta chains below were found in one sample sequenced in a study of T cell repertoires in cytomegalovirus infection (dated by TCRdb to the late 2010s). Reads for this sample came from an Illumina HiSeq 1500. Using fastp at Q25 and MiXCR, TCRdb reprocessed the public reads and kept productive beta chains. Rows are unified per CDR3 protein, each entry keeping the most common DNA and genes. The sample includes about 240,000 distinct CDR3 sequences, with roughly an eighth observed a single time. Together, the top ten hold 1.5% to 2% of the sample. Material: PBMCs. The receptors stem from a human donor in good health (CMV status not recorded). Some clones in this sample may be carry-over from other donors' samples.

This rearrangement joins TRBV20-1 to TRBJ2-3, with 9 bases lining up with TRBD2. With 4 bases clipped from V and 0 bases from J, the junction kept 5 bases outside the gene matches. Germline V gives CDR1 DFQATT, CDR2 SNEGSKA (reference sequence). The CDR3 has 15 amino acids. In nucleotides, the CDR3 is TGCAGTGCTACTAAGCGGGGGGTTAGCACAGATACGCAGTATTTT. It is translated as CSATKRGVSTDTQYF.

V is TRBV20-1 and J is TRBJ2-3; 10 nucleotides match TRBD2. Germline V gene data show CDR1 as DFQATT and CDR2 as SNEGSKA (reference sequence). J gave up 6 bases and V 6 bases, and 9 bases lay outside the gene matches. The CDR3 sequence is 14 residues long. The CDR3 sequence: CSAPRGGLADTQYF. The CDR3 nucleotides are TGCAGTGCCCCAAGGGGGGGACTAGCGGATACGCAGTATTTT.

The CDR3 here is CASRNSATNEKLFF. CDR3 DNA sequence: TGTGCCAGTAGAAACAGCGCCACTAATGAAAAACTGTTTTTT. The rearrangement links TRBV19 to TRBJ1-4, with D hard to call. The CDR3 extends over 14 amino acids. Germline V CDR1 and CDR2: LNHDA, SQIVND (reference sequence). V dropped 6 bases and J dropped 2 bases, with 10 bases sitting between them.

This clonotype was observed a few times. V is TRBV19 and J is TRBJ1-3; TRBD1 is a possible D gene (5 bases). The V gene lost 5 bases and the J gene lost 8 bases, with 13 bases spanning the gap. CDR3 size: 13 residues. Germline CDR1 and CDR2: LNHDA and SQIVND (reference sequence). The CDR3 DNA follows: TGTGCCAGTAGTCCGACAGTGGAAGACACCATATATTTT. Translating gives CASSPTVEDTIYF.

The CDR3 DNA is TGCAGCGTCGGGGTAGCGGTAGGGGTTGCAGATACGCAGTATTTT. Protein sequence: CSVGVAVGVADTQYF. This chain connects TRBV29-1 to TRBJ2-3, with D possibly matching TRBD2 (6 bases). The germline V and J ends were trimmed by 6 bases and 4 bases, with 20 bases remaining between them. The CDR3 is made up of 15 amino acids. The germline gives CDR1 SQVTM, CDR2 ANQGSEA.

The table lists this clonotype with many counts. This sequence joins TRBV19 and TRBJ1-2; 7 nucleotides align to TRBD1. Germline V lookup: CDR1 LNHDA, CDR2 SQIVND (reference sequence). The CDR3 totals 15 residues. V shed 4 bases and J 0 bases; nucleotides not matched to a gene: 5. In nucleotides, the CDR3 is TGTGCCAGTAGTACCGGACAGGCCCCTAACTATGGCTACACCTTC. Amino acids: CASSTGQAPNYGYTF.

The chain uses TRBV5-6 and TRBJ2-7; 10 positions match TRBD1. CDR1 is SGHDT and CDR2 is YYEEEE in the germline V gene. CDR3 length equals 15 residues. Trimming took 3 bases from V and 5 from J; bases not matched to a gene: 8. This CDR3 is CASSYAGTGDNEQYF. CDR3 coding DNA: TGTGCCAGCAGCTACGCCGGGACAGGGGACAACGAGCAGTACTTC.

This clonotype was found many times. The chain employs TRBV12-3 or TRBV12-4 and TRBJ2-1; 7 positions match TRBD1. This CDR3 has 13 residues. With 10 bases clipped from V and 9 bases from J, the junction kept 12 bases outside the gene matches. CDR3 DNA sequence: TGTGCCACCCTAATCCAGGGGGTTAGTGAGCAGTTCTTC. Translating gives CATLIQGVSEQFF.